This T cell receptor (beta chain) emerged from a study of blood T cell repertoires in COVID-19. Turning to the study itself: Both acute and convalescent COVID-19 samples were obtained from the United States, Italy and Spain. T cells, B-cell-depleted T cells, or PBMCs provided the cDNA or gDNA that served as material.

This CDR3 region has 13 residues. CDR1 and CDR2 from the germline V gene are ENHRY and SYGVKD. V shed 2 bases and J shed 3 bases, with 8 bases lying between them. The authors' processing: How many nucleated cells were present was estimated from reference gene primer amplification. Sequencing was performed with immunoSEQ multiplex PCR; in TCRdb, only in-frame clones are kept and a portion is missing. V and J calls and clone size come straight from that table; D and trimming were deduced from the DNA. The sample has about 110,000 clones, almost 90% seen once. V gene TRBV10-3 combines with J gene TRBJ2-7, with D perhaps TRBD1 (5 bases). Sample: peripheral blood. The receptor was derived from a woman in her 50s with active or convalescent COVID-19. CDR3: CAISEDRLYEQYF. The DNA of the CDR3 is TGTGCCATCAGTGAGGACAGACTCTACGAGCAGTACTTC.